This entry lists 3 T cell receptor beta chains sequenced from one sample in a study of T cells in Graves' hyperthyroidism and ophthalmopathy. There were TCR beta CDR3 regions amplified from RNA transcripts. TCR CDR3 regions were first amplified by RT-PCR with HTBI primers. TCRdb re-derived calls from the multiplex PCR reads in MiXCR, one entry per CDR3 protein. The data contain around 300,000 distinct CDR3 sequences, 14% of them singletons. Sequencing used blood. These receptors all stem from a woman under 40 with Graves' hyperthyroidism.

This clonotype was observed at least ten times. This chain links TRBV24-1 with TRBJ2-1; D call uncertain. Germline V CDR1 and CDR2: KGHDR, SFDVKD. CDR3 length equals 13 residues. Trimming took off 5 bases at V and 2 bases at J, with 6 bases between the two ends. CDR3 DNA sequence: TGTGCCACCAGTGGTTCCCCCTACAATGAGCAGTTCTTC. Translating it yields CATSGSPYNEQFF.

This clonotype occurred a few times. This CDR3 reads CASSELGGRGYNEQFF. In DNA, the CDR3 is TGTGCCAGCAGTGAATTGGGCGGGAGAGGGTACAATGAGCAGTTCTTC. The chain combines TRBV2 with TRBJ2-1; TRBD2 matches 7 bases. The CDR3 is 16 amino acids. V lost 2 bases and J lost 4; bases outside the gene matches: 8. In germline, CDR1 is SNHLY, CDR2 FYNNEI.

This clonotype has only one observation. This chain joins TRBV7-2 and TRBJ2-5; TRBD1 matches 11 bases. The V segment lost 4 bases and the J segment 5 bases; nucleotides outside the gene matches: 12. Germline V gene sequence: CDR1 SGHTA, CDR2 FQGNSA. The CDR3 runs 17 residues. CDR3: CASSSSDRGPDRETQYF. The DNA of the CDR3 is TGTGCCAGCAGCTCCTCGGACAGGGGGCCTGATCGGGAGACCCAGTACTTC.